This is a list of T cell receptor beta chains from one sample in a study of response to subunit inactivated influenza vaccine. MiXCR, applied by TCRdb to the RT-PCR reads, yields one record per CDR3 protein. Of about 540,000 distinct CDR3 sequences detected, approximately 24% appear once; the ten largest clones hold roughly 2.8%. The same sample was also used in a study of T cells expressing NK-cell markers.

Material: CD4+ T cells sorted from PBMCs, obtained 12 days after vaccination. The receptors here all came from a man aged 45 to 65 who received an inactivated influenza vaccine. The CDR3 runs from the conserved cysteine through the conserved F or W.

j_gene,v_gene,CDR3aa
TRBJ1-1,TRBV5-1,CASSLDRGPSAFF
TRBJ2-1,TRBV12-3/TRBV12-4,CASIPGTGENEQFF
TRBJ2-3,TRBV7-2,CASSGLAGGSLTQYF
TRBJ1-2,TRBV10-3,CAISNGPGEGYTF
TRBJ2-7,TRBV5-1,CASSITPGVTYEQYF
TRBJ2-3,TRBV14,CASSQSVGDTQYF
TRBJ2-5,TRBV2,CASSDPSEQVLETQYF
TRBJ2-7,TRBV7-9,CASSLQGNAYEQYF
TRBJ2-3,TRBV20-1,CSARLAGGPDTQYF
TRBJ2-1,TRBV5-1,CASSLDTGRTHNEQFF
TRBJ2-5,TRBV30,CAWNKGLERETQYF
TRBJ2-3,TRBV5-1,CASSSAGGGSTDTQYF
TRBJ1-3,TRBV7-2,CASSFGGMSGNTIYF
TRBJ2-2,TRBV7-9,CASSFGRDTGELFF
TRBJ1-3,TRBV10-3,CAISDSTSGNTIYF
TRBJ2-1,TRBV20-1,CSAEGANEQFF
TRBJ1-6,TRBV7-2,CASRRTTGLDSPLHF
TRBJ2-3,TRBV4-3,CASSQEVGPFTKNSTDTQYF
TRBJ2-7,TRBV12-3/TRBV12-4,CASSPPPGYYEQYF
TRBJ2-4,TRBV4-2,CASSQVDRDKNIQYF
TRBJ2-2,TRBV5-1,CASSLELGANTGELFF
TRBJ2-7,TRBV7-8,CASSPGVSGTYSYEQYF
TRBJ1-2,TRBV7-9,CASSLRPIVNYGYTF
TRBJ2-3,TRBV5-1,CASSYPASTDTQYF
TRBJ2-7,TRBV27,CASSLRGPSYEQYF
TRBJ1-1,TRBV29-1,CSVRQPPNTEAFF
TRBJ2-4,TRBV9,CASNPGSRSENIQYF
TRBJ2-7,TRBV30,CAWIRQGSYEQYF
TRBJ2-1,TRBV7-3,CASSLRRGSGFYNEQFF
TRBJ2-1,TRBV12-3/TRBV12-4,CASEEQDHEQFF
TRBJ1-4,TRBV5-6,CASSLDRAPNEKLFF
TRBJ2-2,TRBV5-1,CASREQGGTGELFF
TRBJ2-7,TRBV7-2,CASSMNPGQIKYEQYF
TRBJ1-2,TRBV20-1,CSAKMGPSGGYTF
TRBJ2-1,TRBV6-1,CASSRRALAVNEQFF
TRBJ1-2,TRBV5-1,CASSLAFDSYGYTF